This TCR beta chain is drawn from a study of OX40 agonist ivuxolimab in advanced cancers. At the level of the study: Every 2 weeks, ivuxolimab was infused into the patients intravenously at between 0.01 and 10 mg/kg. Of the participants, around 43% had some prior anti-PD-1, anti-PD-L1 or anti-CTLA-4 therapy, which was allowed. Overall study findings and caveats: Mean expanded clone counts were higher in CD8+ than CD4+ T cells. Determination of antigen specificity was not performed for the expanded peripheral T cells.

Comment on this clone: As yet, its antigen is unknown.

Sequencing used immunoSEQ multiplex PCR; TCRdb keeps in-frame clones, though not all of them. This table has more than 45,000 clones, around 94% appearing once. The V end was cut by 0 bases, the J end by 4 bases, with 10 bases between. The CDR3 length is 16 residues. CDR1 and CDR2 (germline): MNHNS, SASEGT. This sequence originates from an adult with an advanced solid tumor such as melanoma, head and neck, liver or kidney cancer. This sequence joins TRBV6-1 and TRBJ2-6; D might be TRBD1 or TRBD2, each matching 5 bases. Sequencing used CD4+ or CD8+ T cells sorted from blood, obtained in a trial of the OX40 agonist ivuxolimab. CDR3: CASSEALGTGANVLTF. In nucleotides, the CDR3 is TGTGCCAGCAGTGAAGCGTTGGGGACCGGGGCCAACGTCCTGACTTTC.